The subject of this entry is one T cell receptor beta chain. Its antigen is currently not known. No per-base quality is available; no much larger clone lies one base away. Whole blood was collected in K2EDTA tubes by collaborating institutions according to the institutions' own protocols. For TCRbeta analysis, collaborator samples were shipped as frozen whole blood, as isolated PBMCs, or as DNA extracted from either sample type. The immunoSEQ Assay, a bias-controlled multiplex PCR, was used to amplify TCRbeta CDR3 regions from genomic DNA. Per the original workflow: Within the assay, amplification of reference gene primers was used to estimate how many nucleated cells each sample contained. To quantify the absolute abundance of each unique TCRbeta CDR3 rearrangement, sequence reads were collapsed and filtered. For each sample, productive Simpson clonality was calculated as the square root of Simpson's diversity index over productive rearrangements. As stored in TCRdb, this immuneACCESS dataset retains in-frame rearrangements with V and J assigned. A fraction of the clones does not appear; measured against another copy, unresolved V genes explain less than half of the discrepancy, and the remainder lacks a known reason. That table supplies the V and J calls and clone size; D and trimming were determined from the DNA. A total of about 39,000 clones appear in this sample, about 89% of them only once. The top ten hold nearly 25% of the sample.

The entry originates in a study of blood T cell repertoires in COVID-19 (dated by TCRdb to 2020 to 2021). Notes on the research overall: The collaborator samples originated in the United States, Italy and Spain and spanned the acute and convalescent phases of COVID-19. The material from the prospective study consisted of cDNA or gDNA derived from T cells, B-cell-depleted T cells, or PBMCs. Deeply sampled blood TCRbeta repertoires from subjects exposed to, actively infected with, or recovered from COVID-19 were included in the dataset. The repertoires were released in a freely available public database meant as a resource for research on the immune response to SARS-CoV-2. The samples were drawn from the first 160 participants of the ongoing ImmuneRACE study and from 950 to 1,500 subjects provided by 6 global collaborators. Sample metadata almost always included a de-identified subject ID, COVID-19 status, age in years and sex. HLA class I and class II types, where available, came from metadata supplied by the sample provider rather than from assay-based typing. Summary of the overall study and its limitations: The amount of clinical and demographic metadata varied by source and participant and was provided uncurated.

The sample comprised peripheral blood. This clonotype was obtained from a man between 45 and 60 years old with active or convalescent COVID-19.

The CDR3 here reads CASSALTGGYTEAFF. The nucleotide sequence is TGTGCCAGCAGCGCCCTGACAGGGGGCTACACTGAAGCTTTCTTT. This chain is built from TRBV5-5 and TRBJ1-1; the central 10 bases match TRBD1. Clipping removes 4 bases from V and 3 bases from J, with 6 as the unmatched junction base count. The cysteine opens and the phenylalanine closes a CDR3 of 15 amino acids. Only CDR3 DNA is held: 45 bases, read in frame from base 1. Based on the germline V gene (reference sequence), the CDR1 and CDR2 sequences are SGHKS and YYEKEE.